This TCR beta chain was documented in a study of T cells after yellow fever vaccination. V was pared by 0 bases and J by 6 bases, with 10 bases of the junction left unmatched. Germline lookup yields CDR1 SGHKS and CDR2 YYEKEE (reference sequence). The CDR3 covers 17 residues. This clonotype has only a few counts. TCRdb fed the 5' RACE reads into MiXCR, producing one record per CDR3 protein. The table has 350,000 to 450,000 distinct CDR3 sequences, roughly a sixth seen once; the top ten hold over 15%. This TCR was sampled from a man aged 18-30 years who received the YFV17D yellow fever vaccine. The chain combines TRBV5-5 with TRBJ1-5, with 9 bases aligning to TRBD1. The source material was PBMCs, sampled before the yellow fever booster vaccination. The CDR3 coding sequence is TGTGCCAGCAGCTTGGGGACCGGGACAGGGCGTGGTCAGCCCCAGCATTTT. It yields the protein CASSLGTGTGRGQPQHF.